A selection of T cell receptor beta chains follows, all from one sample in a study of blood T cell repertoires in COVID-19. Sequencing was performed with immunoSEQ multiplex PCR; in TCRdb, only in-frame clones are kept and a portion is missing. The sample carries 110,000 to 150,000 clones, roughly 90% recorded once. The sequencing input was peripheral blood. The receptors originated from a man in his 70s with acute or convalescent COVID-19. CDR3s include the opening cysteine and the closing phenylalanine or tryptophan. A D gene is named only where the DNA matches it firmly. The size field is filled for only some rows; it gives once, few, many or a size class.

V	J	size	D	CDR3	DNA
TRBV6-1	TRBJ1-6	NA	NA	CASSELWGGDSPLHF	TGTGCCAGCAGTGAATTGTGGGGGGGAGATTCACCCCTCCACTTT
TRBV6-5	TRBJ1-5	once	NA	CATAPGVYQPQHF	TGTGCCACCGCGCCAGGGGTATATCAGCCCCAGCATTTT
TRBV19	TRBJ2-7	NA	TRBD2	CASSRLGLAGGIYEQYF	TGTGCCAGTAGTAGGCTAGGACTAGCGGGGGGGATCTACGAGCAGTACTTC
TRBV29-1	TRBJ1-3	few	TRBD1	CSAEAGQGRNTIYF	TGCAGCGCGGAAGCCGGACAGGGGCGAAACACCATATATTTT
TRBV18	TRBJ2-2	NA	NA	CASSPPLREGTGELFF	TGTGCCAGCTCACCACCGCTCAGGGAAGGCACCGGGGAGCTGTTTTTT
TRBV5-6	TRBJ2-1	NA	TRBD2	CASWDRVSSGRVTEQFF	TGTGCCAGCTGGGACAGGGTGTCTAGCGGGAGGGTGACTGAGCAGTTCTTC
TRBV7-2	TRBJ2-1	NA	NA	CASSGSGARGEQFF	TGTGCCAGCAGCGGCTCCGGGGCGCGGGGTGAGCAGTTCTTC
TRBV3-1/TRBV3-2	TRBJ1-1	NA	NA	CASSPREGGNTEAFF	TGTGCCAGCAGCCCCCGCGAGGGCGGGAACACTGAAGCTTTCTTT
TRBV5-1	TRBJ2-5	NA	TRBD2	CASSLDGRVEETQYF	TGCGCCAGCAGCTTGGACGGGAGGGTGGAAGAGACCCAGTACTTC
TRBV5-8	TRBJ1-4	NA	NA	CASSPLGTRDEKLFF	TGTGCCAGCAGCCCCCTCGGGACACGCGATGAAAAACTGTTTTTT
TRBV6-2/TRBV6-3	TRBJ1-5	NA	TRBD1	CASSRNLQGAQGNQPQHF	TGTGCCAGCAGCCGAAACCTACAGGGGGCGCAGGGCAATCAGCCCCAGCATTTT
TRBV11-2	TRBJ2-7	NA	TRBD2	CASSPTSGRYHEQYF	TGTGCCAGCAGCCCCACTAGCGGGAGATATCACGAGCAGTACTTC
TRBV19	TRBJ2-2	NA	NA	CASSPQDGELFF	TGTGCCAGTAGCCCCCAGGACGGGGAGCTGTTTTTT
TRBV5-6	TRBJ1-1	NA	NA	CASSYWANEAFF	TGTGCCAGCAGCTACTGGGCCAATGAAGCTTTCTTT
TRBV28	TRBJ2-3	NA	TRBD1	CASSPPQGSTDTQYF	TGTGCCAGCAGTCCCCCACAGGGGAGCACAGATACGCAGTATTTT
TRBV7-2	TRBJ1-3	NA	NA	CASSLGASGNTIYF	TGTGCCAGCAGCTTAGGGGCCTCTGGAAACACCATATATTTT
TRBV30	TRBJ2-7	NA	TRBD1	CAWSVQGAGEQYF	TGTGCCTGGAGTGTTCAGGGGGCAGGGGAGCAGTACTTC
TRBV7-9	TRBJ2-7	NA	NA	CASSTPQVYEQYF	TGTGCCAGCAGCACACCACAAGTCTACGAGCAGTACTTC
TRBV30	TRBJ2-1	NA	NA	CAWVPSRSPYNEQFF	TGTGCCTGGGTCCCCTCGAGGTCACCCTACAATGAGCAGTTCTTC
TRBV28	TRBJ1-5	NA	NA	CASSSPGGQPQHF	TGTGCCAGCAGTTCCCCAGGCGGGCAGCCCCAGCATTTT
TRBV7-3	TRBJ2-5	NA	NA	CASSPLAENGETQYF	TGTGCCAGCAGCCCATTAGCGGAGAATGGTGAGACCCAGTACTTC
TRBV3-1/TRBV3-2	TRBJ1-2	NA	NA	CASSQVRGTYGYTF	TGTGCCAGCAGCCAAGTCAGGGGAACCTATGGCTACACCTTC
TRBV7-6	TRBJ1-2	NA	NA	CASSPRQWTNYGYTF	TGTGCCAGCAGCCCACGACAGTGGACTAACTATGGCTACACCTTC
TRBV6-1	TRBJ2-5	NA	NA	CASSDPFVSVETQYF	TGTGCCAGCAGTGACCCTTTCGTATCTGTTGAGACCCAGTACTTC
TRBV30	TRBJ2-4	NA	NA	CAWSVLMDIQYF	TGTGCCTGGAGTGTACTTATGGACATTCAGTACTTC
TRBV30	TRBJ2-3	NA	TRBD1	CAWSVQGARTDTQYF	TGTGCCTGGAGTGTACAGGGGGCCCGCACAGATACGCAGTATTTT
TRBV27	TRBJ1-2	NA	TRBD1	CASRGTGSYGYTF	TGTGCCAGCAGGGGGACAGGGAGCTATGGCTACACCTTC
TRBV5-1	TRBJ1-1	NA	NA	CASSLLQENTEAFF	TGCGCCAGCAGCTTGTTACAGGAGAACACTGAAGCTTTCTTT
TRBV28	TRBJ1-1	NA	TRBD1	CASSWTGLNTEAFF	TGTGCCAGCAGTTGGACAGGACTCAACACTGAAGCTTTCTTT
TRBV5-4	TRBJ2-3	NA	TRBD2	CASSLQTSLRDTQYF	TGTGCCAGCAGCCTACAGACTAGCCTTCGGGATACGCAGTATTTT
TRBV7-2	TRBJ2-1	NA	NA	CASSPRQIHNEQFF	TGTGCCAGCAGCCCCAGACAGATTCACAATGAGCAGTTCTTC
TRBV6-1	TRBJ1-2	NA	TRBD1	CASSVGSGGSGYGYTF	TGTGCCAGCAGTGTCGGTTCAGGGGGCAGTGGCTATGGCTACACCTTC
TRBV2	TRBJ1-1	NA	TRBD1	CASSEWGQGSEAFF	TGTGCCAGCAGTGAATGGGGACAGGGCTCTGAAGCTTTCTTT
TRBV6-6	TRBJ1-6	NA	NA	CASSPKPRGGFYNSPLHF	TGTGCCAGCAGTCCTAAACCTAGGGGTGGGTTCTATAATTCACCCCTCCACTTT
TRBV5-1	TRBJ1-1	NA	TRBD1	CASSWDSRNTEAFF	TGCGCCAGCAGTTGGGACAGCCGGAACACTGAAGCTTTCTTT
TRBV10-3	TRBJ2-4	few	NA	CAISPGDSLAKNIQYF	TGTGCCATCAGTCCAGGCGACAGCCTAGCCAAAAACATTCAGTACTTC
TRBV15	TRBJ2-5	NA	TRBD2	CATSRDLAGGRETQYF	TGTGCCACCAGCAGAGATCTAGCGGGAGGGCGAGAGACCCAGTACTTC
TRBV7-2	TRBJ2-5	NA	TRBD1	CASSFDRGETQYF	TGTGCCAGCAGCTTTGACAGGGGGGAGACCCAGTACTTC
TRBV19	TRBJ2-5	NA	TRBD2	CASTQGGTTQYF	TGTGCCAGTACCCAGGGAGGGACTACCCAGTACTTC
TRBV7-2	TRBJ1-2	NA	NA	CASSLRRVAAYGYTF	TGTGCCAGCAGCTTAAGACGGGTAGCGGCCTATGGCTACACCTTC
TRBV28	TRBJ1-6	NA	NA	CASSSYILPLHF	TGTGCCAGCAGTTCGTACATCCTCCCCCTCCACTTT
TRBV7-8	TRBJ1-1	NA	NA	CASSLVRVFDTEAFF	TGTGCCAGCAGCTTAGTTCGGGTTTTCGACACTGAAGCTTTCTTT